This T cell receptor (beta chain) was found in a study of blood T cell repertoires in COVID-19. Background on the study: In each case, the material was cDNA or gDNA derived from T cells, B-cell-depleted T cells, or PBMCs.

Sequenced by immunoSEQ multiplex PCR; TCRdb stores in-frame clones only, minus some. The sample gives about 40,000 clones, 65% to 90% of which show up once; about 5% is in the top ten. Germline trimming cut 1 base from V and 7 bases from J; bases unmatched to any gene: 6. Germline loops: CDR1 MNHNS, CDR2 SASEGT. This CDR3 comprises 15 residues. The chain has TRBV6-1 and TRBJ2-2; 7 bases map to TRBD2. The TCR comes from a man aged 35 to 55 with active COVID-19. Sequences were obtained from peripheral blood. The CDR3 is CASSEGTSFIGELFF. In DNA, the CDR3 is TGTGCCAGCAGTGAAGGGACTAGTTTTATCGGGGAGCTGTTTTTT.